The rows below give T cell receptor beta chains drawn from one sample of a study of cytomegalovirus exposure and HLA in healthy donors. Sequencing used immunoSEQ multiplex PCR; TCRdb keeps in-frame clones, though not all of them. This sample has tens of thousands of clones; about 90% occur once, and the top ten carry 3.5% to 4%. The specimen sequenced was PBMCs. These receptors all stem from a woman between 18 and 30 years old in good health and CMV-seropositive. CDR3s include the opening cysteine and the closing phenylalanine or tryptophan. The D gene is left open where the match is weak. Rows may omit the clone size; those that give it use once, few, many or a size class.

V gene	J gene	D gene	clone size	CDR3 DNA	CDR3 protein
TRBV5-6	TRBJ2-3	NA	NA	TGTGCCAGCAGCTTGGCTAGCGACACAGATACGCAGTATTTT	CASSLASDTDTQYF
TRBV2	TRBJ2-7	TRBD2	NA	TGTGCCAGCAGACCCGCGGTACTAGCGGGGGGGCTCAACGAGCAGTACTTC	CASRPAVLAGGLNEQYF
TRBV9	TRBJ2-1	TRBD2	NA	TGTGCCAGCAGCGTCGGGACTAGCGGGAGTATCTATGAGCAGTTCTTC	CASSVGTSGSIYEQFF
TRBV5-1	TRBJ2-5	NA	NA	TGCGCCAGCACCTCTACAGGGACGTACATAGAGACCCAGTACTTC	CASTSTGTYIETQYF
TRBV6-1	TRBJ2-1	NA	NA	TGTGCCAGCAGTGGGGGGGTAGCGGATTACAATGAGCAGTTCTTC	CASSGGVADYNEQFF
TRBV30	TRBJ2-1	TRBD2	NA	TGTGCCTGGAGTGCCGTCTTGTCCGGGACTAGCGGTGGTGAGCAGTTCTTC	CAWSAVLSGTSGGEQFF
TRBV6-5	TRBJ1-5	NA	NA	TGTGCCAGCAGCCCCACAGGGATCCAGCCCCAGCATTTT	CASSPTGIQPQHF
TRBV7-9	TRBJ2-5	TRBD2	NA	TGTGCCAGCAGCTTTACTGGCCTAGCGGGAGGTGGAGAGACCCAGTACTTC	CASSFTGLAGGGETQYF
TRBV28	TRBJ2-1	NA	NA	TGTGCCAGTCACCCGGGATTTTACAATGAGCAGTTCTTC	CASHPGFYNEQFF
TRBV7-9	TRBJ1-2	TRBD1	NA	TGTGCCAGCAGCTCAGGGAGTGGACAGGGGCCAACATCCTATGGCTACACCTTC	CASSSGSGQGPTSYGYTF
TRBV27	TRBJ2-1	NA	NA	TGTGCCAGCAGTTTAGAACCGCGGGGTTACAATGAGCAGTTCTTC	CASSLEPRGYNEQFF
TRBV2	TRBJ2-6	NA	NA	TGTGCCAGTAGACAGTTCTTATCTGGGGCCAACGTCCTGACTTTC	CASRQFLSGANVLTF
TRBV6-5	TRBJ1-3	NA	NA	TGTGCCAGCAGTTACTCGGGGCAGGGCTCTGGAAACACCATATATTTT	CASSYSGQGSGNTIYF
TRBV27	TRBJ2-7	TRBD1	once	TGTGCCAGCAGTTTAGGGGCAGGGGGCTACGAGCAGTACTTC	CASSLGAGGYEQYF
TRBV4-2	TRBJ1-1	TRBD1	NA	TGTGCCAGCAGCCAAGCGCAGGGGGCTGCCTACACTGAAGCTTTCTTT	CASSQAQGAAYTEAFF
TRBV27	TRBJ2-1	NA	NA	TGTGCCAACAAGCGGTACAATGAGCAGTTCTTC	CANKRYNEQFF
TRBV4-1	TRBJ2-7	NA	NA	TGCGCCAGCAGCCAAGACCCGGGGTTCGAGCAGTACTTC	CASSQDPGFEQYF
TRBV7-2	TRBJ2-5	TRBD2	NA	TGTGCCAGCAGCAGTATAGCGGGACGGGAGGAGACCCAGTACTTC	CASSSIAGREETQYF
TRBV13	TRBJ2-1	NA	once	TGTGCCAGCACCCGAATCGGGGCCTACAATGAGCAGTTCTTC	CASTRIGAYNEQFF
TRBV5-6	TRBJ2-3	NA	NA	TGTGCCAGCACCATCGGAGGGAACACAGATACGCAGTATTTT	CASTIGGNTDTQYF
TRBV19	TRBJ2-7	NA	NA	TGTGCCAGTAGTATGGTAGCGACCTACGAGCAGTACTTC	CASSMVATYEQYF
TRBV30	TRBJ2-2	TRBD2	few	TGTGCCTTTAGGGCCCCAGCGGGGGACACCGGGGAGCTGTTTTTT	CAFRAPAGDTGELFF
TRBV6-4	TRBJ2-3	NA	NA	TGTGCCAGCAGTGACTCTCCAGGCACAGATACGCAGTATTTT	CASSDSPGTDTQYF
TRBV6-1	TRBJ1-1	NA	NA	TGTGCCAGCAGTGAAGAAGGGCGGGGTGAAGCTTTCTTT	CASSEEGRGEAFF
TRBV19	TRBJ2-7	TRBD1	NA	TGTGCCAGCCAAGCCGGGGACAGGGGATACGAGCAGTACTTC	CASQAGDRGYEQYF
TRBV5-6	TRBJ2-4	TRBD1	NA	TGTGCCAGCAGCTTGGGGGACAGGCCAAACATTCAGTACTTC	CASSLGDRPNIQYF
TRBV10-3	TRBJ2-7	TRBD2	NA	TGTGCCATCGGCCCGGGACTAGCTACCTACGAGCAGTACTTC	CAIGPGLATYEQYF
TRBV2	TRBJ1-2	NA	NA	TGTGCCACCCGGCGGGGTCAAGGCTACACCTTC	CATRRGQGYTF
TRBV10-3	TRBJ1-2	NA	NA	TGTGCCGGGGCCACAGGGTCGGACTATGGCTACACCTTC	CAGATGSDYGYTF
TRBV29-1	TRBJ2-7	NA	NA	TGCAGCGTTGAAGCAGGATACGAGCAGTACTTC	CSVEAGYEQYF
TRBV19	TRBJ1-1	TRBD1	NA	TGTGCCAGTACCCGAGGGACAGGGGCAGGTGGCACTGAAGCTTTCTTT	CASTRGTGAGGTEAFF
TRBV6-5	TRBJ1-4	NA	once	TGTGCCAGCGGACTGGACGGGTTGGGTGAAAAACTGTTTTTT	CASGLDGLGEKLFF
TRBV27	TRBJ1-2	TRBD1	NA	TGTGCCACCCGGACAGGGAACTATGGCTACACCTTC	CATRTGNYGYTF
TRBV7-2	TRBJ2-2	NA	NA	TGTGCCAGCAGTCCGGCGGGGATAACCGGGGAGCTGTTTTTT	CASSPAGITGELFF
TRBV27	TRBJ2-1	NA	NA	TGTGCCAGCAGTTTAGTAGGGGAAAATGAGCAGTTCTTC	CASSLVGENEQFF
TRBV7-8	TRBJ2-3	NA	NA	TGTGCCAGCTCTCCCACAGATACGCAGTATTTT	CASSPTDTQYF
TRBV30	TRBJ2-7	TRBD2	NA	TGTGCCTGGAGTTCTGGTGGAACCGGGACTAGCGGGCCGTACGAGCAGTACTTC	CAWSSGGTGTSGPYEQYF
TRBV2	TRBJ2-5	TRBD1	NA	TGTGCCAGCAGTGAAGGGACAGGGGCTCTCTTGACCCAGTACTTC	CASSEGTGALLTQYF
TRBV5-1	TRBJ1-1	NA	NA	TGCGCCAGCAGCCCGGGCGGGGGGAACACTGAAGCTTTCTTT	CASSPGGGNTEAFF
TRBV18	TRBJ2-2	NA	NA	TGTGCCAGCTCACCACCTGCCTCGGGTGGAACGAACACCGGGGAGCTGTTTTTT	CASSPPASGGTNTGELFF
TRBV5-4	TRBJ2-7	NA	few	TGTGCCAGCAGCTCAGGACTCGTTAACCCATCCGAGCAGTACTTC	CASSSGLVNPSEQYF
TRBV13	TRBJ2-7	TRBD2	NA	TGTGCCAGCAGCCCCCGGACTAGCGGGAGAACGTCCTACGAGCAGTACTTC	CASSPRTSGRTSYEQYF